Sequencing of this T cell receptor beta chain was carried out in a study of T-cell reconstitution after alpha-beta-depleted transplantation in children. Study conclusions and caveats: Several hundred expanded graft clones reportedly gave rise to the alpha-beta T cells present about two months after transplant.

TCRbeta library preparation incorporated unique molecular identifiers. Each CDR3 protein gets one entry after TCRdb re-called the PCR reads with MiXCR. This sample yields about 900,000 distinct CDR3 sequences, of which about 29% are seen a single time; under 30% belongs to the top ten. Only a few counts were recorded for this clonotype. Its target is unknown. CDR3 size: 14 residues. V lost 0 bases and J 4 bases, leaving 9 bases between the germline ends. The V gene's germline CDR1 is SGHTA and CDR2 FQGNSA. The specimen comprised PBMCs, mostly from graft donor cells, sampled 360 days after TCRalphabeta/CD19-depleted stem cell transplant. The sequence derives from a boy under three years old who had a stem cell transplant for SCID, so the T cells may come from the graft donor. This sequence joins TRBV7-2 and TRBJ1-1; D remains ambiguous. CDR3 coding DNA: TGTGCCAGCAGCTTAGCGCGAACTATCACTGAAGCTTTCTTT. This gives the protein CASSLARTITEAFF.